The next 21 T cell receptor beta chains were all read from a single sample in a study of blood T cell repertoires in COVID-19 (dated by TCRdb to 2018 to 2021). Library creation used the immunoSEQ multiplex PCR assay. Held by TCRdb, this immuneACCESS table contains in-frame sequences only and omits some clones. Under half of the omission traces to an unresolved V gene where checked; the cause of the rest is unknown. Recorded for this sample are 150,000 to 200,000 clones; about 76% of them occurred a single time. 8.5% to 10% of the sample is in the top ten clones. The sample comprised peripheral blood. The receptors stem from a woman aged 45-60 years with active or convalescent COVID-19.

The V gene is TRBV7-8, the J gene TRBJ2-7; no clear D. V was clipped by 5 bases and J by 5 bases, with 13 bases between them. Germline assignment: CDR1 SGHVS and CDR2 FQNEAQ. The CDR3 consists of 13 residues. This CDR3 reads CASSDLFFDEQYF. CDR3 in DNA: TGTGCCAGCAGCGACTTGTTCTTCGACGAGCAGTACTTC.

The chain joins TRBV18 to TRBJ1-2, with a tentative D call TRBD1 (5 bases). The CDR3 consists of 14 residues. Trimming removed 2 bases from V and 4 bases from J, with 11 bases in between. Germline CDR1 and CDR2: KGHSH and LQKENI. The CDR3: CASSPGAWPYGYTF. The CDR3 bases are TGTGCCAGCTCACCAGGGGCGTGGCCCTATGGCTACACCTTC.

The V gene is TRBV4-1, the J gene TRBJ1-2; D may be TRBD1 (5 bases). Trimming left V 0 bases short and J 2 bases short, with 10 bases between. CDR3 length equals 15 residues. Germline V CDR1 and CDR2: MGHRA, YSYEKL. Written as DNA, the CDR3 is TGCGCCAGCAGCCAAGATAGGGGTGTCAACTATGGCTACACCTTC. It is translated as CASSQDRGVNYGYTF.

The chain links TRBV12-5 to TRBJ2-1; possibly TRBD2 for D (5 bases). The CDR3 has 21 residues. V lost 0 bases, J lost 5 bases, and 29 bases lay in between. From germline, CDR1 is LGHNT and CDR2 FRNRAP. The CDR3 is CASGLVTGVIGEGRGNNEQFF. The CDR3 DNA reads TGTGCTAGTGGTTTGGTAACCGGAGTAATCGGTGAAGGGCGAGGGAACAATGAGCAGTTCTTC.

The chain has TRBV7-2 and TRBJ1-6, with D hard to call. Germline CDR1 is SGHTA and CDR2 is FQGNSA. The CDR3 extends over 15 amino acids. Trimming cost V 0 bases and J 4 bases, with 7 bases left between them. The CDR3 sequence: CASSLAAGYNSPLHF. The CDR3 nucleotides read TGTGCCAGCAGCTTAGCTGCAGGATATAATTCACCCCTCCACTTT.

The chain carries TRBV6-2 or TRBV6-3 and TRBJ2-1, with 8 bases that match TRBD2. V dropped 3 bases and J dropped 6; count of bases not matched to a gene: 7. The CDR3 has 15 amino acids. Germline V gene data show CDR1 as MNHEY and CDR2 as SVGEGT. Written as DNA, the CDR3 is TGTGCCAGCAGTTATTCCCCAGCGGGAGTCAATGAGCAGTTCTTC. Its protein is CASSYSPAGVNEQFF.

The rearrangement links TRBV5-1 to TRBJ2-7; D may be TRBD2 (6 bases). CDR1 and CDR2 (germline): SGHRS, YFSETQ. Deletions cut 5 bases from V and 1 base from J, with 16 bases between. The CDR3 loop spans 15 amino acids. CDR3 coding DNA: TGCGCCAGCAGACCCCGGGACTTCCCTTCCTACGAGCAGTACTTC. It codes for CASRPRDFPSYEQYF. Based on the CDR3 plus reference TRBV5-1 and TRBJ2-7, the full variable domain is KAGVTQTPRYLIKTRGQQVTLSCSPISGHRSVSWYQQTPGQGLQFLFEYFSETQRNKGNFPGRFSGRQFSNSRSEMNVSTLELGDSALYLCASRPRDFPSYEQYFGPGTRLTVT.

J is TRBJ2-1 and V is TRBV5-6; 7 bases map to TRBD2. There are 15 residues in the CDR3. Unmatched junction bases numbered 6, after V lost 1 base and J lost 5 bases. CDR1 and CDR2 from the germline V gene are SGHDT and YYEEEE. The CDR3 spells CASSLNTGGDNEQFF. CDR3 coding DNA: TGTGCCAGCAGCTTGAACACGGGGGGAGACAATGAGCAGTTCTTC.

V usage is TRBV7-2 and J usage is TRBJ2-1; 10 nucleotides match TRBD2. J was trimmed by 8 bases and V by 5 bases; bases with no gene match: 9. Germline V gene sequence: CDR1 SGHTA, CDR2 FQGNSA. The CDR3 spans 15 residues. CDR3 sequence (DNA): TGTGCCAGCAGCCCGAGCGGGGGGGCCCCTCATGAGCAGTTCTTC. Translating gives CASSPSGGAPHEQFF.

This chain links TRBV19 with TRBJ2-7; 8 bases align to TRBD1. Germline loops: CDR1 LNHDA, CDR2 SQIVND (reference sequence). The J segment lost 7 bases and the V segment lost 2 bases, leaving 7 bases of the junction unmatched. This CDR3 region has 14 residues. CDR3 DNA: TGTGCCAGTAGTATAACGACAGGGGCGGGAGAGCAGTACTTC. It encodes CASSITTGAGEQYF.

This chain joins TRBV12-3 or TRBV12-4 and TRBJ2-5, with 8 bases fitting TRBD1. After removal of 5 bases from V and 7 bases from J, the junction contained 3 bases not matched to a gene. The length of the CDR3 is 12 residues. CDR3 coding DNA: TGTGCCAGCAGTACCGACAGGGGGACCCAGTACTTC. It translates to CASSTDRGTQYF.

J is TRBJ2-5 and V is TRBV10-3, with TRBD2 matching over 9 bases. CDR1 ENHRY and CDR2 SYGVKD come from the germline V gene. With 8 bases clipped from V and 4 bases from J, the junction kept 11 bases outside the gene matches. The CDR3 has 15 residues. The CDR3 DNA reads TGTGCCATCGGGGAGCGGGGGGCGTACGGAGAGACCCAGTACTTC. Its protein is CAIGERGAYGETQYF.

The V and J genes are TRBV7-2 and TRBJ1-4; tentative D call: TRBD1 (6 bases). The V end was cut by 0 bases, the J end by 6 bases, with 8 bases between. Germline CDR1 SGHTA, CDR2 FQGNSA. CDR3 length: 14 residues. This CDR3 reads CASSLAGGYEKLFF. CDR3 sequence (DNA): TGTGCCAGCAGCTTAGCAGGGGGTTATGAAAAACTGTTTTTT.

This chain links TRBV13 with TRBJ1-2; 8 bases fit TRBD1. The CDR3 runs to 14 residues. With 3 bases clipped from V and 6 bases from J, the junction kept 6 bases outside the gene matches. CDR1 PRHDT and CDR2 FYEKMQ come from the germline V gene (reference sequence). The CDR3 DNA reads TGTGCCAGCAGCTTCGACAGGGGTGGAGATGGCTACACCTTC. Its translation: CASSFDRGGDGYTF.

The genes are TRBV5-4 and TRBJ1-6; TRBD1 is a possible D gene (5 bases). From germline, CDR1 is SGHNT and CDR2 YYREEE (reference sequence). Trimming shortened V by 2 bases and J by 8 bases, and 11 bases separated the two germline ends. The CDR3 has 14 amino acids. The CDR3 region has the DNA TGTGCCAGCAGCTTTCAGGGAGGGGATTCACCCCTCCACTTT. Its protein product is CASSFQGGDSPLHF. The full variable domain, completed using reference TRBV5-4 and TRBJ1-6, is ETGVTQSPTHLIKTRGQQVTLRCSSQSGHNTVSWYQQALGQGPQFIFQYYREEENGRGNFPPRFSGLQFPNYSSELNVNALELDDSALYLCASSFQGGDSPLHFGNGTRLTVT.

V and J are TRBV4-3 and TRBJ2-7; 7 bases are a match to TRBD2. CDR3 length: 14 residues. The germline V gene has CDR1 LGHNA and CDR2 YSLEER. V lost 2 bases, J lost 3 bases, and 4 bases stayed unmatched. The CDR3 spells CASSQYSGYYEQYF. The CDR3 DNA reads TGCGCCAGCAGCCAATATAGCGGGTACTACGAGCAGTACTTC.

The chain's CDR3 is CASRSQGRGGFDTQYF. The CDR3, as DNA: TGCGCCAGCAGGTCCCAGGGGCGGGGGGGCTTTGATACGCAGTATTTT. The J gene is TRBJ2-3, the V gene TRBV5-1; 9 nucleotides agree with TRBD2. From germline, CDR1 is SGHRS and CDR2 YFSETQ. The CDR3 consists of 16 residues. The V and J ends lost 5 bases and 6 bases, in that order; junction bases with no gene match: 13.

V gene TRBV7-3 combines with J gene TRBJ2-7; tentatively, D is TRBD1 (6 bases). V gave up 5 bases and J gave up 9 bases, with 29 bases separating them. The CDR3 totals 17 residues. The germline V gene has CDR1 SGHTA and CDR2 FQGTGA. CDR3 nucleotides: TGTGCCAGCAGCCGGACCGCGCTTAGGGGGAGTTTTCCCGGGCAGTACTTC. Translating gives CASSRTALRGSFPGQYF.

The chain recombines TRBV28 with TRBJ1-5, with D possibly TRBD1 on 6 matching bases. The length of the CDR3 is 15 residues. The germline V gene has CDR1 MDHEN and CDR2 SYDVKM. With 2 bases removed from V and 2 bases from J, the gap between germline ends came to 10 bases. The CDR3 bases are TGTGCCAGCAGTTTAATTCGACAGGGCAATCAGCCCCAGCATTTT. It encodes CASSLIRQGNQPQHF.

V usage is TRBV19 and J usage is TRBJ2-6, with TRBD2 matching over 13 bases. This CDR3 is built from 20 residues. The junction had 12 bases not matched to a gene; V was cut back by 6 bases and J by 1 base. Germline-derived CDR1 and CDR2 are LNHDA and SQIVND (reference sequence). Here the CDR3 reads CASSSTSAGLAGSGANVLTF. The CDR3 DNA sequence: TGTGCCAGTAGCAGTACCTCTGCGGGACTAGCGGGGTCTGGGGCCAACGTCCTGACTTTC. Using reference TRBV19 and TRBJ2-6 for the parts outside the CDR3, the full variable domain is DGGITQSPKYLFRKEGQNVTLSCEQNLNHDAMYWYRQDPGQGLRLIYYSQIVNDFQKGDIAEGYSVSREKKESFPLTVTSAQKNPTAFYLCASSSTSAGLAGSGANVLTFGAGSRLTVL.

This sequence joins TRBV6-2 or TRBV6-3 and TRBJ2-7, with D perhaps matching TRBD2 (7 bases). With 2 bases removed from V and 5 bases from J, the gap between germline ends came to 16 bases. Germline V gene lookup returns CDR1 MNHEY and CDR2 SVGEGT. CDR3 length equals 15 residues. This chain's CDR3 is CASSYPTRGGNEQYF. The CDR3 DNA reads TGTGCCAGCAGTTACCCTACTAGGGGGGGGAACGAGCAGTACTTC.